Detailed here is one T cell receptor beta chain. Its target is not known. Newly diagnosed hyperthyroidism patients aged 18 to 65 years had disease lasting under 2 months. The data are from a study of T cells in Graves' hyperthyroidism and ophthalmopathy. Study conclusions and caveats: Most thyroid clonotypes that were expanded above 0.001 also turned up in blood.

TCR beta CDR3 regions were amplified from RNA transcripts. The TCR CDR3 first-round RT-PCR relied on the HTBI primer set. From the multiplex PCR reads, TCRdb called clonotypes with MiXCR, one entry per CDR3 protein. The sample yields 350,000 to 400,000 distinct CDR3 sequences, approximately 19% seen once. Trimming cost V 4 bases and J 9 bases; bases outside gene matches: 8. CDR1 and CDR2 from the germline V gene are SGHTA and FQGNSA. The CDR3 totals 13 residues. Sequences were obtained from blood. This TCR derives from a woman under 30 with Graves' hyperthyroidism. V usage is TRBV7-2 and J usage is TRBJ2-5; 7 nucleotides match TRBD1. This CDR3 reads CASSWDSPGSQYF. Written as DNA, the CDR3 is TGTGCCAGCAGCTGGGACAGCCCAGGGTCCCAGTACTTC. Combining the CDR3 with reference TRBV7-2 and TRBJ2-5 gives the whole variable domain GAGVSQSPSNKVTEKGKDVELRCDPISGHTALYWYRQSLGQGLEFLIYFQGNSAPDKSGLPSDRFSAERTGGSVSTLTIQRTQQEDSAVYLCASSWDSPGSQYFGPGTRLLVL.